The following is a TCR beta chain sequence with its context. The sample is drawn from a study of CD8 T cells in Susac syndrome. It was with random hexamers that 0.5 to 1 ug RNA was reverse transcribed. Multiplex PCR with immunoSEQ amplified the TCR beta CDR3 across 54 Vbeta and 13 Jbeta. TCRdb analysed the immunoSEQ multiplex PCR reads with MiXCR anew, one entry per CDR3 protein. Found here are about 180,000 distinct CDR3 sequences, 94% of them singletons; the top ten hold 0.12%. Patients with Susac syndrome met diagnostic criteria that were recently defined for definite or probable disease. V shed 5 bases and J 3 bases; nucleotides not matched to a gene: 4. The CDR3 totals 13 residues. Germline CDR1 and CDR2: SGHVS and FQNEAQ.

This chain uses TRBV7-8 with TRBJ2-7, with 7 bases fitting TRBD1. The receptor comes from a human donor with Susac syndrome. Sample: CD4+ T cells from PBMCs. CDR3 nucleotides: TGTGCCAGCAGCCTACGACAGGGCTACGAGCAGTACTTC. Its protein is CASSLRQGYEQYF.